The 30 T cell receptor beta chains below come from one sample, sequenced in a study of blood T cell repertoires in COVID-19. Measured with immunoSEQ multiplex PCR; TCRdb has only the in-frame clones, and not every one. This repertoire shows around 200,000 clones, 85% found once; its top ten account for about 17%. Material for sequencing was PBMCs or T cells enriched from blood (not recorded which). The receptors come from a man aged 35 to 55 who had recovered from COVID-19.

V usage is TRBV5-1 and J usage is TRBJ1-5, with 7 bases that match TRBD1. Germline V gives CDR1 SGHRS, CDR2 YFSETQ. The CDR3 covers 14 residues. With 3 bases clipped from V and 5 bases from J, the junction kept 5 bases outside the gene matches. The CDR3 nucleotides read TGCGCCAGCAGCTCGGGACAGCCGGATCAGCCCCAGCATTTT. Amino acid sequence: CASSSGQPDQPQHF.

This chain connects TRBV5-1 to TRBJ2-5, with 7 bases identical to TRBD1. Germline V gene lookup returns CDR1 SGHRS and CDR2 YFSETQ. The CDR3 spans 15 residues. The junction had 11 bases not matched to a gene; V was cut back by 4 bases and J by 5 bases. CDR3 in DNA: TGCGCCAGCAGCCCTAACGGACAGGCCGGGGAGACCCAGTACTTC. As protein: CASSPNGQAGETQYF.

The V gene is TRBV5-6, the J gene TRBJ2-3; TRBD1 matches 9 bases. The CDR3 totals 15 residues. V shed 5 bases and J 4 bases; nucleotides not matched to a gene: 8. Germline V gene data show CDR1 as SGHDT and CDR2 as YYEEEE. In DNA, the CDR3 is TGTGCCAGCAGTAGGACAGGGGATTGGGCAGATACGCAGTATTTT. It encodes CASSRTGDWADTQYF. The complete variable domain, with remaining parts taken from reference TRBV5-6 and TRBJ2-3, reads DAGVTQSPTHLIKTRGQQVTLRCSPKSGHDTVSWYQQALGQGPQFIFQYYEEEERQRGNFPDRFSGHQFPNYSSELNVNALLLGDSALYLCASSRTGDWADTQYFGPGTRLTVL.

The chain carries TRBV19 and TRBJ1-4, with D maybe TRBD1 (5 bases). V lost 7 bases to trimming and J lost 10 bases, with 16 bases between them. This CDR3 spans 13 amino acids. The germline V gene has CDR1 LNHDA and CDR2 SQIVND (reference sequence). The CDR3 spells CASTPTLQGKLFF. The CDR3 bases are TGTGCCAGTACCCCGACCCTTCAGGGAAAACTGTTTTTT.

The CDR3 loop reads CAGEGGGYGYTF. In nucleotides, the CDR3 is TGTGCCGGCGAGGGAGGCGGCTATGGCTACACCTTC. The chain is built from TRBV6-5 and TRBJ1-2; D is uncertain. This CDR3 contains 12 residues. V shed 11 bases and J shed 4 bases, with 14 bases lying between them. CDR1 and CDR2 from the germline V gene are MNHEY and SVGAGI.

The CDR3 DNA reads TGTGCCAGTTCCGACAGCAACACTGAAGCTTTCTTT. As protein: CASSDSNTEAFF. V is TRBV25-1 and J is TRBJ1-1, with TRBD1 as a possible D gene (5 bases). Germline V gene data show CDR1 as MGHDK and CDR2 as SYGVNS. V lost 9 bases, J lost 2 bases, and 10 bases lay in between. The CDR3 covers 12 residues.

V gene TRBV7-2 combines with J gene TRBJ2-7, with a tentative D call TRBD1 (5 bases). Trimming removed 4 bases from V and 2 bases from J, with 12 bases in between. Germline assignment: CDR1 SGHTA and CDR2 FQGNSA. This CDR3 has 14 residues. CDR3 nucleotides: TGTGCCAGCAGCTCCTCAGGGTTAGCCTACGAGCAGTACTTC. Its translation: CASSSSGLAYEQYF. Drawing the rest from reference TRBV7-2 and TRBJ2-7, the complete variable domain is GAGVSQSPSNKVTEKGKDVELRCDPISGHTALYWYRQSLGQGLEFLIYFQGNSAPDKSGLPSDRFSAERTGGSVSTLTIQRTQQEDSAVYLCASSSSGLAYEQYFGPGTRLTVT.

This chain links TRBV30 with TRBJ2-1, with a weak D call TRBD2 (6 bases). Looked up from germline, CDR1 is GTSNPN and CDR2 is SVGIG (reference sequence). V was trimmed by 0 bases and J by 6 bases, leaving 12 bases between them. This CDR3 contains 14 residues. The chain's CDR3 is CAWSVQFSGNEQFF. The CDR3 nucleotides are TGTGCCTGGAGTGTACAGTTTAGCGGCAATGAGCAGTTCTTC.

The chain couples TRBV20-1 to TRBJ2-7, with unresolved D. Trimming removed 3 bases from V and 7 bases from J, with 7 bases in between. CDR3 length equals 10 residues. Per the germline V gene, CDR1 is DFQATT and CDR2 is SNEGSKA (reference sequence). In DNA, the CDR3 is TGCAGTGCTAGGAAGGAGGAGCAGTACTTC. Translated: CSARKEEQYF.

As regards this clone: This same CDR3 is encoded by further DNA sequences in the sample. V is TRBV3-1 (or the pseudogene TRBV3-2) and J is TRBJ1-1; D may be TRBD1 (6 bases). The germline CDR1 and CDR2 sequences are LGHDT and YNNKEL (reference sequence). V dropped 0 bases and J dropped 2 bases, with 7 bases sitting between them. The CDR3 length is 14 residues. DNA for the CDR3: TGTGCCAGCAGCCAAGAACAGGGCAACACTGAAGCTTTCTTT. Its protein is CASSQEQGNTEAFF.

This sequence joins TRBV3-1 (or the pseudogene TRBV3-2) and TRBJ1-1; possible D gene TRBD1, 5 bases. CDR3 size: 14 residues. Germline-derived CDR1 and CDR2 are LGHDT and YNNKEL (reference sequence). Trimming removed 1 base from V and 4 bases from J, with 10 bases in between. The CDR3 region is CASSQVTVGTEAFF. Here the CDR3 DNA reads TGTGCCAGCAGCCAAGTGACAGTAGGCACTGAAGCTTTCTTT.

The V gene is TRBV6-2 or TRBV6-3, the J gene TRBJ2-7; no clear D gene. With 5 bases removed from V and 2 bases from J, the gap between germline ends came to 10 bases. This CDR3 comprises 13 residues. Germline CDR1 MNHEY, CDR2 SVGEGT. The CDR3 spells CASSRDTPYEQYF. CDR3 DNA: TGTGCCAGCAGTAGAGATACCCCCTACGAGCAGTACTTC.

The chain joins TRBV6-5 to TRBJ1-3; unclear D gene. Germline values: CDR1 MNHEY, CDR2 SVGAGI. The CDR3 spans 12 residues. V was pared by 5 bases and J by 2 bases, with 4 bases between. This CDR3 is CASSPTGNTIYF. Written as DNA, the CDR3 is TGTGCCAGCAGTCCTACTGGAAACACCATATATTTT.

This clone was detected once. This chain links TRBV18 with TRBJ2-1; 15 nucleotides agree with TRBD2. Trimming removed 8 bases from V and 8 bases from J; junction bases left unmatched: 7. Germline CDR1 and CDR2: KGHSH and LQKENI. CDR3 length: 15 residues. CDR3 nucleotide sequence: TGTGCCAGCCAGGGGACTAGCGGGAGGTCTGATGAGCAGTTCTTC. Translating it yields CASQGTSGRSDEQFF.

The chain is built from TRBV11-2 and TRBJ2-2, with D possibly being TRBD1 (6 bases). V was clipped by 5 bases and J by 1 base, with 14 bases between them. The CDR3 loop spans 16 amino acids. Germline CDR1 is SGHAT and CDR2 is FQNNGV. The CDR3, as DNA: TGTGCCAGCAGCCTACAGGGACGGGGGAACACCGGGGAGCTGTTTTTT. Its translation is CASSLQGRGNTGELFF.

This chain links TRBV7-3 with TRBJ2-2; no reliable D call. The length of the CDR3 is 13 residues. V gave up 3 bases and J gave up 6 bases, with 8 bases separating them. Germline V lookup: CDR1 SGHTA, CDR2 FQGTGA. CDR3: CASSLEYSGELFF. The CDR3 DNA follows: TGTGCCAGCAGCTTGGAGTATTCCGGGGAGCTGTTTTTT.

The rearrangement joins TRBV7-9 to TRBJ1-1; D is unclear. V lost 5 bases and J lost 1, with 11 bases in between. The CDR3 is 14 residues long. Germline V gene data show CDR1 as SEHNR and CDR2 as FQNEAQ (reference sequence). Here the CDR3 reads CASSDLAANTEAFF. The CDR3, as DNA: TGTGCCAGCAGCGACCTGGCGGCGAACACTGAAGCTTTCTTT. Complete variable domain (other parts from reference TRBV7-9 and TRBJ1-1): DTGVSQNPRHKITKRGQNVTFRCDPISEHNRLYWYRQTLGQGPEFLTYFQNEAQLEKSRLLSDRFSAERPKGSFSTLEIQRTEQGDSAMYLCASSDLAANTEAFFGQGTRLTVV.

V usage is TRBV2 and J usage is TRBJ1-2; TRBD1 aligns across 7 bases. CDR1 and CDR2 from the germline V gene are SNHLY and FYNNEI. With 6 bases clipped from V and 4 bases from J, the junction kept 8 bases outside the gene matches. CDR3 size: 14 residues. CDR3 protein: CASRTGSTSYGYTF. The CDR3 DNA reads TGTGCCAGCAGGACAGGGTCTACTAGCTATGGCTACACCTTC.

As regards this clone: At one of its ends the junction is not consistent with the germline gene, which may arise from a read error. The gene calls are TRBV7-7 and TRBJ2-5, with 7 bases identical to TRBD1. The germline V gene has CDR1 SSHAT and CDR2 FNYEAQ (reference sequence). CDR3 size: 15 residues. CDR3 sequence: CASSLERGRGETQYF. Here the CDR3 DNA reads TGTGCTAGCAGCTTAGAGAGGGGGCGTGGAGAGACCCAGTACTTC.

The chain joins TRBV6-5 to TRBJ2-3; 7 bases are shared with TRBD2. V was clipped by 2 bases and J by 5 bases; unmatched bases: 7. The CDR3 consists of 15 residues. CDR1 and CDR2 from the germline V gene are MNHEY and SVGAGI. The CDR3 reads CASSYVGGEGDTQYF. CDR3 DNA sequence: TGTGCCAGCAGTTACGTCGGCGGGGAGGGAGATACGCAGTATTTT.

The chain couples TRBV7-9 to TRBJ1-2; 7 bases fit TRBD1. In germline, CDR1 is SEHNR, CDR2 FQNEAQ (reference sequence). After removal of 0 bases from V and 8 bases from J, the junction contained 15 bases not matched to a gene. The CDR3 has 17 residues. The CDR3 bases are TGTGCCAGCAGCTTAGCATCGACAGGGACTAGCGCGAGCGGCTACACCTTC. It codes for CASSLASTGTSASGYTF.

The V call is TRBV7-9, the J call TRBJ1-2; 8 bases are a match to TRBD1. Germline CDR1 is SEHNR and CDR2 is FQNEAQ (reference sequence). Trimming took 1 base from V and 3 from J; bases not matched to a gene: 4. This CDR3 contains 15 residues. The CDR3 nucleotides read TGTGCCAGCAGCTTAGGTCAGGGGGCGGACTATGGCTACACCTTC. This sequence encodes CASSLGQGADYGYTF.

The CDR3 region has the DNA TGTGCCAGCAGCCAAACCAGATTGGCGGGAGCTGGGGCCAACGTCCTGACTTTC. Translating gives CASSQTRLAGAGANVLTF. This chain uses TRBV3-1 (or the pseudogene TRBV3-2) with TRBJ2-6; TRBD2 matches at 7 bases. This CDR3 is 18 amino acids long. The junction had 9 bases not matched to a gene; V was cut back by 2 bases and J by 2 bases. Germline V lookup: CDR1 LGHDT, CDR2 YNNKEL (reference sequence).

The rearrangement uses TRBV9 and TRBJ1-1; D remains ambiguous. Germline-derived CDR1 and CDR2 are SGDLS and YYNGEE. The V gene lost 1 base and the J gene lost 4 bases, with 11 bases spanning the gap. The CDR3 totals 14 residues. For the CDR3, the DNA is TGTGCCAGCAGCGTAAAGGGAGAGGGCACTGAAGCTTTCTTT. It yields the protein CASSVKGEGTEAFF.

The CDR3 spells CASSSAGLVNEQYF. CDR3 DNA sequence: TGTGCCAGCAGCTCGGCGGGACTAGTAAACGAGCAGTACTTC. The rearrangement uses TRBV5-4 and TRBJ2-7, with 8 positions matching TRBD2. The CDR3 covers 14 residues. Per germline, CDR1 SGHNT and CDR2 YYREEE (reference sequence). Unmatched junction bases numbered 7, after V lost 3 bases and J lost 5 bases.

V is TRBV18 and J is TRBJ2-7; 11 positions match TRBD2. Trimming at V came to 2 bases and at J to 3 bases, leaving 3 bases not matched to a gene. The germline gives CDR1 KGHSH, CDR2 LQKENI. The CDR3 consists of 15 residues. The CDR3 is CASSPGTSGLYEQYF. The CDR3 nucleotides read TGTGCCAGCTCACCAGGGACTAGCGGACTCTACGAGCAGTACTTC.

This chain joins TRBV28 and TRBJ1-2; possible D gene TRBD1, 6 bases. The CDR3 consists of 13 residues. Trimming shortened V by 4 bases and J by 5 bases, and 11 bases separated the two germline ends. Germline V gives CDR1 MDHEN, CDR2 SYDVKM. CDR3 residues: CASSSSQGYGYTF. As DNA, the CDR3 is TGTGCCAGCAGTTCCAGCCAGGGGTATGGCTACACCTTC.

DNA for the CDR3: TGCGCCAGCAGCTACTCCTCCAGGGCTGGAAACACCATATATTTT. Residues: CASSYSSRAGNTIYF. The V call is TRBV5-1, the J call TRBJ1-3, with D maybe TRBD1 (5 bases). CDR1 SGHRS and CDR2 YFSETQ come from the germline V gene. V lost 3 bases to trimming and J lost 2 bases, with 12 bases between them. This CDR3 has 15 amino acids.

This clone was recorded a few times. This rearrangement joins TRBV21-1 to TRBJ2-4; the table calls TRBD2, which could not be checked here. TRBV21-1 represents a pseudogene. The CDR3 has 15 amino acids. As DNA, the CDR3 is TGTGCCAGCATCCCCCGAGATCTAGCCAAAAACATTCAGTACTTC. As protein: CASIPRDLAKNIQYF.

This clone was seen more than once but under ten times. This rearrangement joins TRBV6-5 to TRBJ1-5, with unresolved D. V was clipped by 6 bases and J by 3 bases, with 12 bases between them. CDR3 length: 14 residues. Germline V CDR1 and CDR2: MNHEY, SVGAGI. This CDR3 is CASSLDRYNQPQHF. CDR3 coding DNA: TGTGCCAGCAGCCTAGACCGCTACAATCAGCCCCAGCATTTT.